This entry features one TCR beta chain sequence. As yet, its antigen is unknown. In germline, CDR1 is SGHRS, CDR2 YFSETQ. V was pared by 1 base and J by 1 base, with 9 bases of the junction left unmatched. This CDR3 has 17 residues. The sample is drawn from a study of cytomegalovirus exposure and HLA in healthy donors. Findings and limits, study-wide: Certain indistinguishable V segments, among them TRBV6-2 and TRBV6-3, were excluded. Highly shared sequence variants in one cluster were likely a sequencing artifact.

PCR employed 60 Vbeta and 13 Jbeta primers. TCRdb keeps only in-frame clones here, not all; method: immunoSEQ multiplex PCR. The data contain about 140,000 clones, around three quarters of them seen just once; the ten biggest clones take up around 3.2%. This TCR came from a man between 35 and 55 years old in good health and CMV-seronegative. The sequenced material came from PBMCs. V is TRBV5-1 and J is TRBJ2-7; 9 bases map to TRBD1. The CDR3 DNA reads TGCGCCAGCAGCTTGCCGCCCGGGACAGGGCCTTCCTACGAGCAGTACTTC. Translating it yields CASSLPPGTGPSYEQYF. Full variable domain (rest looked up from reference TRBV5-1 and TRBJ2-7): KAGVTQTPRYLIKTRGQQVTLSCSPISGHRSVSWYQQTPGQGLQFLFEYFSETQRNKGNFPGRFSGRQFSNSRSEMNVSTLELGDSALYLCASSLPPGTGPSYEQYFGPGTRLTVT.